This TCR beta chain stems from a study of graft-versus-host responses after intestinal transplantation. A note on this clone: The target antigen is unknown.

Germline V CDR1 and CDR2: SGHDN, FVKESK. The CDR3 is 16 residues long. V was clipped by 0 bases and J by 2 bases; unmatched bases: 7. The method was immunoSEQ multiplex PCR; TCRdb's version includes in-frame clones alone and lacks a portion of them. The sample lists about 100,000 clones, less than 90% seen once, with around 1% in the top ten. V and J are TRBV14 and TRBJ2-7; 7 bases map to TRBD2. The sequence came from a human donor who was the organ donor for an intestinal transplant. The source was unstimulated CD4+ T cells sorted from spleen or lymph node cells, collected before transplant. The DNA of the CDR3 is TGTGCCAGCAGCCAAGATCAGAGGACTAGGGCCTACGAGCAGTACTTC. Amino acids: CASSQDQRTRAYEQYF.